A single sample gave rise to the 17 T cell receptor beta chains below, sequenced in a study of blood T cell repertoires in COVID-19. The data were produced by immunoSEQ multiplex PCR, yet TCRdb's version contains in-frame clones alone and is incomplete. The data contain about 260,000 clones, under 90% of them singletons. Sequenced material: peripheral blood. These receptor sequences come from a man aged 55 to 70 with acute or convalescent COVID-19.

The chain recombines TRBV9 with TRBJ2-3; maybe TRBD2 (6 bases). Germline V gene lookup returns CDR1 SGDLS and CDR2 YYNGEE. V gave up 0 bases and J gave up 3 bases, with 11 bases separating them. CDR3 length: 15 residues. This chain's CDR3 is CASSVAVGRTDTQYF. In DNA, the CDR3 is TGTGCCAGCAGCGTAGCGGTGGGGAGGACAGATACGCAGTATTTT.

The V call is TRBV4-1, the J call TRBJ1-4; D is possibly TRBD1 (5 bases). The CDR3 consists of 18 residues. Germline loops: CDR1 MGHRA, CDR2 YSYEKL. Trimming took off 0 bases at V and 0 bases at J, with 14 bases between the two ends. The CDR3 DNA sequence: TGCGCCAGCAGCCAAGATAGGGGCAGGGCCGCAACTAATGAAAAACTGTTTTTT. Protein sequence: CASSQDRGRAATNEKLFF.

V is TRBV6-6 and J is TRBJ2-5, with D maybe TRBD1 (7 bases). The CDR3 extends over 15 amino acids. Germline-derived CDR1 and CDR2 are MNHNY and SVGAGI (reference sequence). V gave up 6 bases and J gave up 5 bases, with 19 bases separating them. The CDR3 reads CASSSQGGLFETQYF. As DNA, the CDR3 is TGTGCCAGCAGCTCCCAGGGGGGACTCTTCGAGACCCAGTACTTC.

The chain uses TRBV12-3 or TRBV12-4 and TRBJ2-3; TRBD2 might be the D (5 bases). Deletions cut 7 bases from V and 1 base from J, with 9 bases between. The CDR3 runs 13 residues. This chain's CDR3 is CASNLAGTDTQYF. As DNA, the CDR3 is TGTGCCAGCAACCTAGCTGGCACAGATACGCAGTATTTT.

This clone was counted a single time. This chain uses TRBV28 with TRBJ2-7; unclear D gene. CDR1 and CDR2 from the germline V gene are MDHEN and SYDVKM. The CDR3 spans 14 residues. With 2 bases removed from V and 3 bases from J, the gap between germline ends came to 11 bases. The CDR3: CASSLPQAGYEQYF. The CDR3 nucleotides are TGTGCCAGCAGTTTACCCCAAGCAGGCTACGAGCAGTACTTC.

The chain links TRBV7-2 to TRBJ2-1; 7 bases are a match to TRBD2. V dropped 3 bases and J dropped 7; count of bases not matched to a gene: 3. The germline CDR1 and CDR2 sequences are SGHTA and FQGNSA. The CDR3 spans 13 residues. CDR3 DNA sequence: TGTGCCAGCAGCTTTCGCGGGAGTAATGAGCAGTTCTTC. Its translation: CASSFRGSNEQFF. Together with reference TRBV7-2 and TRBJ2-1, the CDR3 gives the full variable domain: GAGVSQSPSNKVTEKGKDVELRCDPISGHTALYWYRQSLGQGLEFLIYFQGNSAPDKSGLPSDRFSAERTGGSVSTLTIQRTQQEDSAVYLCASSFRGSNEQFFGPGTRLTVL.

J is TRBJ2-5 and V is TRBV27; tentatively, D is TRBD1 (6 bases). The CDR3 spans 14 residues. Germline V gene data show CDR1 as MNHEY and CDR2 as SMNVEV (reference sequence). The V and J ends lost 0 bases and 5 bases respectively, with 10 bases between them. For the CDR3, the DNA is TGTGCCAGCAGTTTATCGTTGGGGGCCGAGACCCAGTACTTC. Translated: CASSLSLGAETQYF.

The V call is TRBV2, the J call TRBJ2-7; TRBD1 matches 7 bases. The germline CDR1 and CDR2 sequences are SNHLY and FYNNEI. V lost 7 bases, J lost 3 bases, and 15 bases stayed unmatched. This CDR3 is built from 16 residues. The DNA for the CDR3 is TGTGCCAGCAACCCCGGGACAGAAACAAGCTACTACGAGCAGTACTTC. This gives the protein CASNPGTETSYYEQYF.

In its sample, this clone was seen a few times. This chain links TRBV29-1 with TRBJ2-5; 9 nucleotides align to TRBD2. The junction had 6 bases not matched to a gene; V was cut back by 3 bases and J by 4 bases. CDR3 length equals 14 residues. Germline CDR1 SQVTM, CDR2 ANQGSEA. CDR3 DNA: TGCAGCGTTGAGTTAGCGGGGGTACGAGAGACCCAGTACTTC. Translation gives CSVELAGVRETQYF.

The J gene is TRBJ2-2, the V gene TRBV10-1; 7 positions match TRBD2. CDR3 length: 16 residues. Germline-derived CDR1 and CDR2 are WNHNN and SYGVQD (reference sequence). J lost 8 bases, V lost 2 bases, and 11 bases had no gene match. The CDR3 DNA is TGCGCCAGCAGTGAGGAGGTAACTAGCGTGGCTGGGGAGCTGTTTTTT. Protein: CASSEEVTSVAGELFF.

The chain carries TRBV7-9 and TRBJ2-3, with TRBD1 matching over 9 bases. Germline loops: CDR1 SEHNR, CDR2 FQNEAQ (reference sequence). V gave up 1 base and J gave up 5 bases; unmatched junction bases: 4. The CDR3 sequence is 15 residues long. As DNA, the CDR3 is TGTGCCAGCAGCTTAGGACAGGGGGTTGGAGATACGCAGTATTTT. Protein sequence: CASSLGQGVGDTQYF.

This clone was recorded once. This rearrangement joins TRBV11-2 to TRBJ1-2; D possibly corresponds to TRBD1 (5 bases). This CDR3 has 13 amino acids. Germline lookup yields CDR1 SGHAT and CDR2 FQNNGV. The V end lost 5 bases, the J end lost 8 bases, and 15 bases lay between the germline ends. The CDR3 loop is CASSPSGPEGYTF. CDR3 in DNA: TGTGCCAGCAGCCCCTCAGGGCCGGAAGGCTACACCTTC.

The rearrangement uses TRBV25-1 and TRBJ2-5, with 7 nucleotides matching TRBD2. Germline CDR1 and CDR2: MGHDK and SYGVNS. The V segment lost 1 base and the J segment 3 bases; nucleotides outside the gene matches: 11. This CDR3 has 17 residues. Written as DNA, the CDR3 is TGTGCCAGCAGTGAATTGGGGAGGGCCGTCACCAAAGAGACCCAGTACTTC. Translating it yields CASSELGRAVTKETQYF.

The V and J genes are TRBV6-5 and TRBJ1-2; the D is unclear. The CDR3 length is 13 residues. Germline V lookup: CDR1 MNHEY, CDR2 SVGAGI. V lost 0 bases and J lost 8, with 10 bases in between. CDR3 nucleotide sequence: TGTGCCAGCAGTTACTCGACGGGGTCGGGCTACACCTTC. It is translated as CASSYSTGSGYTF.

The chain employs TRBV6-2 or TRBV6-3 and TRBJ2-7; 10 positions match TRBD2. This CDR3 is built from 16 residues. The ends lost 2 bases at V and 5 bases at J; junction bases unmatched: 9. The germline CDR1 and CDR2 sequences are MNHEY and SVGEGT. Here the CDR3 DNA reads TGTGCCAGCAGTTACCCACCTAGCGGGAGCGCGCACGAGCAGTACTTC. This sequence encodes CASSYPPSGSAHEQYF.

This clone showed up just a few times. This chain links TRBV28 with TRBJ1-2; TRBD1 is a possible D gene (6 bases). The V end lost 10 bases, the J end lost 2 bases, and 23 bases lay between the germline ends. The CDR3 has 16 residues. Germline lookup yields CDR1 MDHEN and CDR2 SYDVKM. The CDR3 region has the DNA TGTGCCACCACCGTGGGAGGGGGGGGCTTGAACTATGGCTACACCTTC. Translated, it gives CATTVGGGGLNYGYTF.

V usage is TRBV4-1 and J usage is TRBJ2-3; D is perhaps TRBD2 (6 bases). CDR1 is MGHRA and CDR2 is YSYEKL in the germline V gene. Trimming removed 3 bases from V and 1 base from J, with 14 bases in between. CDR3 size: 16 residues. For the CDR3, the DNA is TGCGCCAGCAGCCAGGAACGGGGGTGGGGCACAGATACGCAGTATTTT. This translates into CASSQERGWGTDTQYF.